The T cell receptor (beta chain) under discussion was sequenced for a study of blood T cell repertoires in COVID-19. Study context: T cells, B-cell-depleted T cells, or PBMCs provided the cDNA or gDNA that served as material.

Generated by immunoSEQ multiplex PCR, the TCRdb table keeps only in-frame clones and is missing some. The profile shows approximately 330,000 clones, roughly 90% of them singletons. The sample comprised peripheral blood. The sequence derives from a man aged 25-45 years with COVID-19, enrolled during active disease.

CDR3 sequence (DNA): TGCAGTGCTACACGGGCAGATACGCAGTATTTT. It is translated as CSATRADTQYF. The rearrangement uses TRBV20-1 and TRBJ2-3; D uncertain. From germline, CDR1 is DFQATT and CDR2 SNEGSKA (reference sequence). The CDR3 runs 11 residues. The V end lost 4 bases, the J end lost 4 bases, and 6 bases lay between the germline ends.